Listed below are T cell receptor beta chains from one sample, sequenced in a study of long-term antiretroviral therapy in people with HIV. The protocol was immunoSEQ multiplex PCR, while the TCRdb copy is restricted to in-frame clones and leaves out a portion. The sample consists of 20,000 to 25,000 clones, around 84% of them appearing once. This sample comprised unsorted PBMCs, obtained 0.2 years after starting antiretroviral therapy. The receptors originated from a woman in her thirties with HIV. Each CDR3 is given with its conserved first and last residue. The D gene is left open where the match is weak. Rows may omit the clone size; those that give it use once, few, many or a size class.

D,V,J,size,CDR3,DNA
TRBD1,TRBV9,TRBJ1-6,-,CASSVGQGDSPLHF,TGTGCCAGCAGCGTAGGGCAGGGGGATTCACCCCTCCACTTT
-,TRBV11-2,TRBJ2-1,-,CASSSEVGFGSYNEQFF,TGTGCCAGCAGCTCAGAGGTAGGGTTCGGCTCCTACAATGAGCAGTTCTTC
-,TRBV19,TRBJ1-4,-,CASSTRRGEGEKLFF,TGTGCCAGTAGTACCAGGCGAGGGGAGGGCGAAAAACTGTTTTTT
-,TRBV6-5,TRBJ1-2,-,CASSYSSSWGDGYTF,TGTGCCAGCAGTTATAGTAGTTCTTGGGGAGATGGCTACACCTTC
TRBD2,TRBV9,TRBJ2-5,-,CASSVSGGAKEETQYF,TGTGCCAGCAGCGTTAGCGGGGGGGCCAAGGAAGAGACCCAGTACTTC
TRBD1,TRBV11-2,TRBJ1-4,-,CASSLGIYGTAHEKLFF,TGTGCCAGCAGCTTAGGCATTTATGGGACAGCCCATGAAAAACTGTTTTTT
-,TRBV5-1,TRBJ2-1,-,CASTTDRLGNEQFF,TGCGCCAGCACCACCGACAGGCTGGGCAATGAGCAGTTCTTC
TRBD2,TRBV5-4,TRBJ2-7,-,CASSSGGGYEREQYF,TGTGCCAGCAGCTCCGGGGGGGGTTACGAACGCGAGCAGTACTTC
-,TRBV29-1,TRBJ1-1,-,CSVTRGNTEAFF,TGCAGCGTCACTAGGGGGAACACTGAAGCTTTCTTT
TRBD2,TRBV10-3,TRBJ2-1,-,CAISKLAGGPDEQFF,TGTGCCATCAGTAAATTAGCGGGGGGGCCGGATGAGCAGTTCTTC
-,TRBV6-1,TRBJ2-3,-,CASISVEDTQYF,TGTGCCAGCATCTCCGTGGAAGATACGCAGTATTTT
TRBD1,TRBV5-1,TRBJ1-2,few,CASREDRAHNYGYTF,TGCGCCAGCAGGGAGGACAGGGCACACAACTATGGCTACACCTTC
-,TRBV30,TRBJ1-5,-,CAWSQGFSLRNTGNQPQHF,TGTGCCTGGAGTCAGGGCTTCTCATTGAGGAATACAGGCAATCAGCCCCAGCATTTT
-,TRBV13,TRBJ2-5,-,CASTRGRLGETQYF,TGTGCCAGCACACGGGGCAGGCTGGGAGAGACCCAGTACTTC
-,TRBV6-6,TRBJ1-3,-,CASRGASSGNTIYF,TGTGCCAGCAGAGGAGCGAGCTCTGGAAACACCATATATTTT
-,TRBV14,TRBJ1-1,-,CASSQRGWGTEAFF,TGTGCCAGCAGCCAAAGGGGGTGGGGCACTGAAGCTTTCTTT
-,TRBV27,TRBJ1-1,-,CASSFVGETEAFF,TGTGCCAGCAGTTTCGTGGGGGAGACTGAAGCTTTCTTT
-,TRBV30,TRBJ2-1,-,CAWGGGQEIYNEQFF,TGTGCCTGGGGGGGAGGACAGGAGATTTACAATGAGCAGTTCTTC
TRBD1,TRBV5-4,TRBJ1-1,-,CASSPYRGAGTEAFF,TGTGCCAGCAGCCCGTACAGGGGAGCCGGTACTGAAGCTTTCTTT
-,TRBV6-5,TRBJ2-1,-,CASSYSGQGGRNEQFF,TGTGCCAGCAGTTACTCGGGGCAGGGTGGGCGCAATGAGCAGTTCTTC
-,TRBV5-1,TRBJ2-7,-,CASSYSSYEQYF,TGCGCCAGCAGTTACAGCTCCTACGAGCAGTACTTC
-,TRBV29-1,TRBJ1-5,-,CSVVSRRTNQPQHF,TGCAGCGTTGTATCTCGCAGGACCAATCAGCCCCAGCATTTT
-,TRBV11-2,TRBJ1-2,few,CASSLGPLRDYGYTF,TGTGCCAGCAGCCTCGGCCCCCTCCGAGACTATGGCTACACCTTC
-,TRBV27,TRBJ1-5,-,CASSVQVNQPQHF,TGTGCCAGCAGCGTACAGGTCAATCAGCCCCAGCATTTT
TRBD2,TRBV2,TRBJ2-1,-,CASSERLLAGAVYNEQFF,TGTGCCAGCAGTGAAAGGCTACTAGCGGGGGCCGTCTACAATGAGCAGTTCTTC
TRBD1,TRBV7-9,TRBJ1-1,few,CASSSLWTGEVNTEAFF,TGTGCCAGCAGCTCTCTCTGGACAGGGGAGGTGAACACTGAAGCTTTCTTT
-,TRBV30,TRBJ1-5,-,CAWSEAGINQPQHF,TGTGCCTGGAGTGAAGCGGGCATAAATCAGCCCCAGCATTTT
TRBD1,TRBV7-3,TRBJ1-4,-,CASSPGGQNEKLFF,TGTGCCAGCAGCCCAGGGGGCCAGAATGAAAAACTGTTTTTT
-,TRBV2,TRBJ1-2,few,CATPRSSYTF,TGTGCCACCCCTCGATCCAGTTACACCTTC
-,TRBV19,TRBJ1-4,-,CASLQIINEKLFF,TGTGCCAGTCTACAGATAATCAATGAAAAACTGTTTTTT
TRBD1,TRBV6-5,TRBJ2-3,-,CASSPTGTRADTQYF,TGTGCCAGCAGTCCGACAGGGACCAGAGCAGATACGCAGTATTTT
TRBD2,TRBV6-5,TRBJ2-5,-,CATKLAARETQYF,TGTGCCACGAAACTAGCGGCCCGGGAGACCCAGTACTTC
-,TRBV19,TRBJ2-2,-,CASHEANTGELFF,TGTGCCAGCCATGAAGCGAACACCGGGGAGCTGTTTTTT
TRBD2,TRBV11-2,TRBJ2-1,-,CASSFWRGAYNEQFF,TGTGCCAGCAGCTTTTGGCGGGGGGCCTACAATGAGCAGTTCTTC
-,TRBV9,TRBJ2-3,few,CASRGSDTQYF,TGTGCCAGCCGGGGCTCAGATACGCAGTATTTT
TRBD2,TRBV5-6,TRBJ2-3,-,CASSWVLGGAWDTQYF,TGTGCCAGCAGCTGGGTTCTCGGGGGGGCATGGGATACGCAGTATTTT
-,TRBV4-2,TRBJ2-1,-,CASSQDLAGYNEQFF,TGTGCCAGCAGCCAAGATCTGGCAGGCTACAATGAGCAGTTCTTC
-,TRBV19,TRBJ1-1,once,CASSMNSKNTEAFF,TGTGCCAGTAGTATGAACAGCAAGAACACTGAAGCTTTCTTT
-,TRBV6-1,TRBJ1-5,-,CASSEASDQPQHF,TGTGCCAGCAGTGAAGCGAGCGATCAGCCCCAGCATTTT